The 23 T cell receptor beta chains in this list originate from one sample, sequenced in a study of blood T cells in healthy people across ages. PCR was performed a second time for roughly 7 to 11 cycles using a sample-barcoded 5' primer and a J-beta primer mix. MiXCR, run by TCRdb on the 5' RACE reads, gives a single entry per CDR3 protein. The data show some 1.5 million distinct CDR3 sequences, roughly 30% seen once. Sequencing input: blood. Receptors originate from a woman in her twenties or thirties in good health.

Comments on this clonotype: Its ends do not fully match the called genes, so a read error is possible. This chain connects TRBV6-6 to TRBJ1-1, with TRBD1 matching 12 bases. The CDR3 covers 15 residues. Germline-derived CDR1 and CDR2 are MNHNY and SVGAGI (reference sequence). The CDR3 DNA reads TGTGCCAGCAGTTACTCGGGACAGGGGGCCACTGGAGCTTTCTTT. Translation gives CASSYSGQGATGAFF.

This clonotype was counted ten times or more. The chain uses TRBV11-2 and TRBJ2-5; weak D call: TRBD1 (5 bases). This CDR3 is 16 amino acids long. Germline CDR1 is SGHAT and CDR2 is FQNNGV. V shed 0 bases and J shed 5 bases, with 16 bases lying between them. The CDR3 spells CASSLDRWGAVETQYF. As DNA, the CDR3 is TGTGCCAGCAGCTTAGATCGGTGGGGCGCGGTGGAGACCCAGTACTTC.

Turning to this clonotype: The junction and the germline gene differ at one end; a read error may be behind it. This chain connects TRBV7-2 to TRBJ2-1, with 8 bases matching TRBD2. This CDR3 has 18 amino acids. CDR1 is SGHTA and CDR2 is FQGNSA in the germline V gene. The CDR3 loop reads CASSSTGGAGGSYNEQFF. The CDR3 DNA follows: TGTGCCAGTAGCTCGACGGGGGGGGCGGGGGGCTCCTACAATGAGCAGTTCTTC.

The rearrangement links TRBV21-1 to TRBJ2-5; the table names TRBD1, a call not compared with the DNA. TRBV21-1 is labeled a pseudogene. CDR3 length: 15 amino acids. The CDR3 coding sequence is TGTACCAGCGTAGAATCCGGGGTGGGCCAAGAGACCCAGTACTTC. Translated, it gives CTSVESGVGQETQYF.

This chain connects TRBV7-9 to TRBJ2-3, with 9 bases fitting TRBD1. Trimming at V came to 4 bases and at J to 2 bases, leaving 7 bases not matched to a gene. The CDR3 covers 16 residues. Germline loops: CDR1 SEHNR, CDR2 FQNEAQ (reference sequence). CDR3 amino acids: CASSSRGTGLTDTQYF. The CDR3 DNA follows: TGTGCCAGCAGCTCGAGGGGGACAGGGCTCACAGATACGCAGTATTTT. Full variable domain (missing parts from reference TRBV7-9 and TRBJ2-3): DTGVSQNPRHKITKRGQNVTFRCDPISEHNRLYWYRQTLGQGPEFLTYFQNEAQLEKSRLLSDRFSAERPKGSFSTLEIQRTEQGDSAMYLCASSSRGTGLTDTQYFGPGTRLTVL.

The CDR3 DNA reads as TGTGCCAGCAGTACGGACAGGGGGATCGGGGAGCTGTTTTTT. This codes for CASSTDRGIGELFF. The chain recombines TRBV28 with TRBJ2-2; 10 bases fit TRBD1. The CDR3 has 14 residues. J gave up 7 bases and V 5 bases, and 4 bases lay outside the gene matches. Germline V gene sequence: CDR1 MDHEN, CDR2 SYDVKM.

V and J are TRBV6-4 and TRBJ2-3; D may be TRBD2 (5 bases). The CDR3 spans 12 residues. V was trimmed by 2 bases and J by 5 bases, leaving 5 bases between them. CDR1 and CDR2 (germline): MRHNA, SNTAGT. CDR3 protein: CASSDEGDTQYF. Here the CDR3 DNA reads TGTGCCAGCAGTGACGAGGGAGATACGCAGTATTTT.

This clonotype was seen only a few times. J is TRBJ1-5 and V is TRBV30; weak D call: TRBD1 (5 bases). CDR3 length: 14 amino acids. Trimming removed 2 bases at V and 3 bases at J, with 11 bases between. Germline CDR1 is GTSNPN and CDR2 is SVGIG (reference sequence). CDR3 nucleotides: TGTGCCTGGAGTTACACAGGTTACAATCAGCCCCAGCATTTT. Translating it yields CAWSYTGYNQPQHF.

As to this clonotype: This could be a read error, since a much larger clone is one nucleotide away. This CDR3 reads CSVEEGGDGYTF. As DNA, the CDR3 is TGCAGCGTTGAAGAGGGAGGGGATGGCTACACCTTC. V usage is TRBV29-1 and J usage is TRBJ1-2, with D possibly being TRBD1 (5 bases). Germline V lookup: CDR1 SQVTM, CDR2 ANQGSEA. This CDR3 contains 12 residues. The germline V and J ends were trimmed by 0 bases and 6 bases, with 8 bases remaining between them. Combining the CDR3 with reference TRBV29-1 and TRBJ1-2 gives the whole variable domain SAVISQKPSRDICQRGTSLTIQCQVDSQVTMMFWYRQQPGQSLTLIATANQGSEATYESGFVIDKFPISRPNLTFSTLTVSNMSPEDSSIYLCSVEEGGDGYTFGSGTRLTVV.

This clonotype was counted only a few times. The chain is built from TRBV7-9 and TRBJ2-7; D not resolved. The CDR3 spans 14 residues. V gave up 3 bases and J gave up 3 bases, with 12 bases separating them. Germline-derived CDR1 and CDR2 are SEHNR and FQNEAQ (reference sequence). CDR3 DNA: TGTGCCAGCAGCTTCCTCCCCTTTAGCTACGAGCAGTACTTC. It translates to CASSFLPFSYEQYF.

The chain carries TRBV2 and TRBJ2-2, with D uncertain. The CDR3 is made up of 14 amino acids. Trimming cost V 4 bases and J 1 base, with 7 bases left between them. Germline CDR1 reads SNHLY; CDR2 reads FYNNEI. CDR3: CASSGSRNTGELFF. The CDR3 DNA reads TGTGCCAGCAGTGGTAGCAGGAACACCGGGGAGCTGTTTTTT.

This clonotype was seen a handful of times. The V call is TRBV5-6, the J call TRBJ2-1; 8 bases are a match to TRBD2. The V and J ends lost 4 bases and 5 bases, in that order; junction bases with no gene match: 8. The germline gives CDR1 SGHDT, CDR2 YYEEEE. This CDR3 is built from 15 residues. Written as DNA, the CDR3 is TGTGCCAGCAGCCCCGGGACTAGGACCCACAATGAGCAGTTCTTC. It specifies CASSPGTRTHNEQFF.

This clonotype was seen ten or more times. The rearrangement uses TRBV12-3 or TRBV12-4 and TRBJ2-5; D unclear. V gave up 3 bases and J gave up 5 bases, with 10 bases separating them. CDR3 length equals 13 residues. CDR3 residues: CASSFSIRETQYF. The DNA for the CDR3 is TGTGCCAGCAGTTTTTCTATACGGGAGACCCAGTACTTC.

As regards this clonotype: The junction departs from the called germline gene at one end, perhaps through a read error. This chain connects TRBV12-3 or TRBV12-4 to TRBJ2-7; D is uncertain. CDR3 size: 15 residues. CDR3 DNA: TGTGCCAGCGGTTTATCCTCTTCCGGTTCCTACGAGCAGTACTTC. Residues: CASGLSSSGSYEQYF.

This clonotype has just a few counts. The chain employs TRBV2 and TRBJ2-7; either TRBD1 or TRBD2 may fit D (5 bases each). The CDR3 runs 14 residues. Germline-derived CDR1 and CDR2 are SNHLY and FYNNEI. V dropped 2 bases and J dropped 3 bases, with 11 bases sitting between them. The CDR3 here is CASSEKWGIYEQYF. CDR3 nucleotides: TGTGCCAGCAGTGAAAAGTGGGGGATCTACGAGCAGTACTTC. Filled out from reference TRBV2 and TRBJ2-7, the complete variable domain reads EPEVTQTPSHQVTQMGQEVILRCVPISNHLYFYWYRQILGQKVEFLVSFYNNEISEKSEIFDDQFSVERPDGSNFTLKIRSTKLEDSAMYFCASSEKWGIYEQYFGPGTRLTVT.

J is TRBJ1-5 and V is TRBV20-1; no definite D call. The CDR3 sequence is 15 residues long. Trimming cost V 0 bases and J 5 bases, with 14 bases left between them. Germline CDR1 is DFQATT and CDR2 is SNEGSKA (reference sequence). CDR3 nucleotides: TGCAGTGCTAGAGAGGACGCCGCACTAGATCAGCCCCAGCATTTT. Translated, it gives CSAREDAALDQPQHF.

In its sample, this clonotype was seen a few times. The chain uses TRBV2 and TRBJ2-1; possibly TRBD2 for D (5 bases). There are 14 residues in the CDR3. CDR1 and CDR2 from the germline V gene are SNHLY and FYNNEI. The V gene lost 4 bases and the J gene lost 1 base, with 8 bases spanning the gap. This chain's CDR3 is CASSGSVSYNEQFF. For the CDR3, the DNA is TGTGCCAGCAGTGGTAGCGTGTCCTACAATGAGCAGTTCTTC.

The J gene is TRBJ2-5, the V gene TRBV6-5; 10 nucleotides agree with TRBD2. The closer fit of TRBJ2-7 to the DNA end suggests the J call may be wrong. Germline CDR1 is MNHEY and CDR2 is SVGAGI. The CDR3 is made up of 13 amino acids. The CDR3 DNA reads TGTGCCAGCGATAGGCTAGCGGGAGTCGAGCAGTACTTC. Protein: CASDRLAGVEQYF.

This clonotype came up a few times. V usage is TRBV7-2 and J usage is TRBJ1-1, with 9 bases identical to TRBD1. CDR1 is SGHTA and CDR2 is FQGNSA in the germline V gene. Trimming cost V 5 bases and J 9 bases; bases outside gene matches: 4. There are 12 residues in the CDR3. CDR3 sequence (DNA): TGTGCCAGCAGCCCCGACAGGGGGAAAGCTTTCTTT. Its protein product is CASSPDRGKAFF.

The chain uses TRBV29-1 and TRBJ2-1, with 8 bases lining up with TRBD2. The CDR3 sequence is 15 residues long. V lost 6 bases, J lost 1 base, and 8 bases stayed unmatched. Germline lookup yields CDR1 SQVTM and CDR2 ANQGSEA. The chain's CDR3 is CSVESGRRSYNEQFF. As DNA, the CDR3 is TGCAGCGTCGAAAGCGGGAGAAGGTCCTACAATGAGCAGTTCTTC.

V gene TRBV7-9 combines with J gene TRBJ2-1, with D hard to call. Trimming stripped 1 base from V and 9 bases from J, with 16 bases between. The CDR3 is 15 residues long. Per germline, CDR1 SEHNR and CDR2 FQNEAQ (reference sequence). The CDR3 DNA is TGTGCCAGCAGCTTAGTAGGGATTCGGGCGGTTGAGCAGTTCTTC. Translation: CASSLVGIRAVEQFF.

This clonotype was recorded many times. The chain combines TRBV9 with TRBJ2-4, with 10 positions matching TRBD2. The DNA end is more similar to TRBJ2-7, so the J call may be wrong. Germline CDR1 reads SGDLS; CDR2 reads YYNGEE. The CDR3 runs 14 residues. This chain's CDR3 is CASSASGGVYEQYF. The CDR3 DNA reads as TGTGCCAGCAGCGCGAGCGGGGGGGTTTACGAGCAGTACTTC.

This clonotype occurred many times. The chain is built from TRBV4-3 and TRBJ2-1, with D perhaps matching TRBD2 (5 bases). This CDR3 contains 12 residues. Looked up from germline, CDR1 is LGHNA and CDR2 is YSLEER. Trimming pared 4 bases from V and 7 bases from J, leaving 8 bases between. CDR3 in amino acids: CASSPEGNEQFF. CDR3 DNA: TGCGCCAGCAGCCCTGAGGGTAATGAGCAGTTCTTC.